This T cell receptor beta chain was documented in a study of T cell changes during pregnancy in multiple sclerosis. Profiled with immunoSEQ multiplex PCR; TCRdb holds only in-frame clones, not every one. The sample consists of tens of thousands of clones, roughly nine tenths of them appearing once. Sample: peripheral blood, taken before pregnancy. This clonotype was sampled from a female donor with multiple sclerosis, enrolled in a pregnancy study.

CDR3: CASSSRDTNTDTQYF. The CDR3 coding sequence is TGTGCCAGCAGCTCCCGGGACACAAACACAGATACGCAGTATTTT. The chain uses TRBV7-3 and TRBJ2-3; a possible D gene is TRBD1 (6 bases). CDR1 and CDR2 from the germline V gene are SGHTA and FQGTGA. The CDR3 spans 15 residues. Trimming left V 4 bases short and J 2 bases short, with 13 bases between.